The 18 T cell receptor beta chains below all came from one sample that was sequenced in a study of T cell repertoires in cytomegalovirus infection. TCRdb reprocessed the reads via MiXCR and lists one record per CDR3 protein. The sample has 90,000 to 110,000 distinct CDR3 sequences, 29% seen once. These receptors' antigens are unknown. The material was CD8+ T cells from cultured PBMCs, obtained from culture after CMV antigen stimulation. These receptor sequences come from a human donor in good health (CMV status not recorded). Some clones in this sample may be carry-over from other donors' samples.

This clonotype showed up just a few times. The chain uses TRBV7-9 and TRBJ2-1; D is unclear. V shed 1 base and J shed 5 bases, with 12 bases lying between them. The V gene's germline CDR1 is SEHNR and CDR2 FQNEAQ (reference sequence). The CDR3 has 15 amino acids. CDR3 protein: CASSLDAGLNNEQFF. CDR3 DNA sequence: TGTGCCAGCAGCTTAGATGCAGGATTAAACAATGAGCAGTTCTTC. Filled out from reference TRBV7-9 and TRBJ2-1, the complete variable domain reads DTGVSQNPRHKITKRGQNVTFRCDPISEHNRLYWYRQTLGQGPEFLTYFQNEAQLEKSRLLSDRFSAERPKGSFSTLEIQRTEQGDSAMYLCASSLDAGLNNEQFFGPGTRLTVL.

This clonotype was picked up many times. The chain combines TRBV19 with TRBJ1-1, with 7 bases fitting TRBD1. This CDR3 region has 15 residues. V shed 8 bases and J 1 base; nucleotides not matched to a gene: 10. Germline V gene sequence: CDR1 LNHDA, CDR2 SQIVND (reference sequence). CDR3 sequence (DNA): TGTGCCAGTTGGGAGACAGGGTTTTGGAACACTGAAGCTTTCTTT. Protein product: CASWETGFWNTEAFF.

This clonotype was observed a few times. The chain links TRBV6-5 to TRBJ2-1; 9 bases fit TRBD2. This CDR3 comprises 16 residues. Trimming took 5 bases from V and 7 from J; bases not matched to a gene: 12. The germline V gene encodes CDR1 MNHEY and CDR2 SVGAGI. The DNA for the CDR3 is TGTGCCAGCAGTGACACCGGGACTAGCCTGGGGAATGAGCAGTTCTTC. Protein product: CASSDTGTSLGNEQFF.

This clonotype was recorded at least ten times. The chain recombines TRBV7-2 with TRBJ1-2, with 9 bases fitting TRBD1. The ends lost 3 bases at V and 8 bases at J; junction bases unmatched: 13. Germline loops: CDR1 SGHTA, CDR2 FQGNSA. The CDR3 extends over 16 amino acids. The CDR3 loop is CASSFKPGQGIRGYTF. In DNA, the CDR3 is TGTGCCAGCAGCTTCAAGCCGGGACAGGGAATAAGGGGCTACACCTTC.

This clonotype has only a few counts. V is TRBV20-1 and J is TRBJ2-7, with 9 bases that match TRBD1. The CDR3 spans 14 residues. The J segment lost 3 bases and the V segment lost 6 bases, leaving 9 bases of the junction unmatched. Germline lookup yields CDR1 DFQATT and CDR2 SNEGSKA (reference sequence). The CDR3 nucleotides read TGCAGTGCCAACGACAGGGGGAAAATCTACGAGCAGTACTTC. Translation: CSANDRGKIYEQYF.

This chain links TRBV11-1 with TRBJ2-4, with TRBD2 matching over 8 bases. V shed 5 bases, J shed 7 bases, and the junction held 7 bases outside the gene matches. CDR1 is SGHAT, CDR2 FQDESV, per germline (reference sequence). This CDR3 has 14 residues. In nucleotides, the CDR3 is TGTGCCAGCAGCCTTGGGACTAGTGGTAACATTCAGTACTTC. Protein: CASSLGTSGNIQYF.

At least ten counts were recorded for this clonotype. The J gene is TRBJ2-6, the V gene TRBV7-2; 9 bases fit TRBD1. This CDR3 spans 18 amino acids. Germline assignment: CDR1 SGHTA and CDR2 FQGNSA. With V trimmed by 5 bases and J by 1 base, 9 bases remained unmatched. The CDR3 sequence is CASSQPGQGLSGANVLTF. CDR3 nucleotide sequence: TGTGCCAGCAGCCAGCCGGGACAGGGACTATCTGGGGCCAACGTCCTGACTTTC.

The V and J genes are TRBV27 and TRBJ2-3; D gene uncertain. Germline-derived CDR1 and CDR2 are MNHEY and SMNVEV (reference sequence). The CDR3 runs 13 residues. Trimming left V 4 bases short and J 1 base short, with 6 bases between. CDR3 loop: CASSSPRTDTQYF. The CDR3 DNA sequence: TGTGCCAGCAGTTCACCCCGCACAGATACGCAGTATTTT.

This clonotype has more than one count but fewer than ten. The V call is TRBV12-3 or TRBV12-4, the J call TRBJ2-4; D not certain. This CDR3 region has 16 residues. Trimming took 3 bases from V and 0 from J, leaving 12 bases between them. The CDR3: CASSLSVTGAKNIQYF. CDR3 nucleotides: TGTGCCAGCAGTTTGAGCGTAACCGGAGCCAAAAACATTCAGTACTTC.

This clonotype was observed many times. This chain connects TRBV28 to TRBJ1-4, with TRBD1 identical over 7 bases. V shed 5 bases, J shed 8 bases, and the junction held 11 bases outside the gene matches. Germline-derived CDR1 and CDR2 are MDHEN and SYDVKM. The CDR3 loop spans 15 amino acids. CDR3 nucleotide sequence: TGTGCCAGCAGTCCCTACAGGGGACCGCGCGAAAAACTGTTTTTT. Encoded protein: CASSPYRGPREKLFF.

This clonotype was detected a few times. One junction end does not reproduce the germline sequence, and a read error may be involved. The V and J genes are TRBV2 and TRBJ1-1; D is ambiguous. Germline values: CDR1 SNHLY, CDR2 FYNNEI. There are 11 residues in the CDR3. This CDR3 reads CASSERTGAFF. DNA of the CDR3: TGTGCCAGCAGTGAAAGGACTGGAGCTTTCTTT.

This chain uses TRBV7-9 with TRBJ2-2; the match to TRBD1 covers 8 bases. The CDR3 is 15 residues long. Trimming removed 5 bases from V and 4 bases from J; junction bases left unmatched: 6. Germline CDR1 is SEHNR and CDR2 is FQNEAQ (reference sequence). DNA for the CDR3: TGTGCCAGCAGCGGACAGGGTTGGGGCACCGGGGAGCTGTTTTTT. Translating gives CASSGQGWGTGELFF.

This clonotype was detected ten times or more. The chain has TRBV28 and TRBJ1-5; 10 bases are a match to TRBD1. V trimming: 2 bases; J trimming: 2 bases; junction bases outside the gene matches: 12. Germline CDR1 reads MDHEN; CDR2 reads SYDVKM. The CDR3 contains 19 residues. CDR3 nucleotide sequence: TGTGCCAGCAGTTTAGGGTTGGGGACAGGGGATTGGCGCAATCAGCCCCAGCATTTT. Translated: CASSLGLGTGDWRNQPQHF.

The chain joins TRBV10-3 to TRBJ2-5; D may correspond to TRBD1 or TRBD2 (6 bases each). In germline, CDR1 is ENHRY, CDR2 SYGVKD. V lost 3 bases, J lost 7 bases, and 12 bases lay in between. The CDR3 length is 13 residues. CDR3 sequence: CAISEGSGATQYF. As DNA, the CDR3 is TGTGCCATCAGTGAAGGGTCGGGGGCGACCCAGTACTTC.

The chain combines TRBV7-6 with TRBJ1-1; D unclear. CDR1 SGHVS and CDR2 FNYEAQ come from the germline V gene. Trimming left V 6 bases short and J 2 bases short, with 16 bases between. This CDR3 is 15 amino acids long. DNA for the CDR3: TGTGCCAGCAGTTCCCCCTTGGGGAGAAACACTGAAGCTTTCTTT. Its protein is CASSSPLGRNTEAFF.

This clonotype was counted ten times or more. CDR3 DNA: TGTGCCAGCAGCTTGAGGACAGGGAGGACTGAAGCTTTCTTT. It yields the protein CASSLRTGRTEAFF. The chain has TRBV7-2 and TRBJ1-1; 8 nucleotides match TRBD1. Germline lookup yields CDR1 SGHTA and CDR2 FQGNSA. The junction had 5 bases not matched to a gene; V was cut back by 3 bases and J by 5 bases. The CDR3 extends over 14 amino acids.

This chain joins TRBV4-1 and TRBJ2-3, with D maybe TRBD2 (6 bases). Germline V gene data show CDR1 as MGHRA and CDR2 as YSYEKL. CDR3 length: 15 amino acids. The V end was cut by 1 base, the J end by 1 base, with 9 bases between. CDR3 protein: CASSQVGGGTDTQYF. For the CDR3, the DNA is TGCGCCAGCAGCCAAGTGGGGGGAGGCACAGATACGCAGTATTTT.

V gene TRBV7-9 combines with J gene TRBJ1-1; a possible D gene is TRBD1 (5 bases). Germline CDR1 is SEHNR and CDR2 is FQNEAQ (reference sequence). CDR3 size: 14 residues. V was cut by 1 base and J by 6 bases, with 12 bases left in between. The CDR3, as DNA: TGTGCCAGCAGCTTAGAGGGGAGGCGGGCTGAAGCTTTCTTT. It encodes CASSLEGRRAEAFF.